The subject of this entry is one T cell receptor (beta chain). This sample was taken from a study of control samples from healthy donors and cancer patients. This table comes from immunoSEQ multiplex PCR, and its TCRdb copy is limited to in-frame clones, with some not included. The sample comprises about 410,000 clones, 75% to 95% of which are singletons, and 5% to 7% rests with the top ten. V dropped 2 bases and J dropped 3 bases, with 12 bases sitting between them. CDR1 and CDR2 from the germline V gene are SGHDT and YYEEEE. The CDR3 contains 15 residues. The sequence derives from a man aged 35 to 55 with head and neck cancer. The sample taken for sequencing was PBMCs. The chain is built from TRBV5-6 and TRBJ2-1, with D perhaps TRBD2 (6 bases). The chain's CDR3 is CASSLVGGGYNEQFF. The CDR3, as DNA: TGTGCCAGCAGCTTAGTGGGGGGAGGCTACAATGAGCAGTTCTTC.